This TCR beta chain was observed in a study of blood T cell repertoires in COVID-19. Study overall: From the United States, Italy and Spain came samples of acute and convalescent COVID-19. T cells, B-cell-depleted T cells, or PBMCs supplied cDNA or gDNA.

Those enrolled in Seattle joined during active infection and were followed longitudinally afterward. This clone showed up just once. With 6 bases removed from V and 4 bases from J, the gap between germline ends came to 13 bases. This CDR3 contains 15 residues. The germline gives CDR1 SGHVS, CDR2 FQNEAQ. The method was immunoSEQ multiplex PCR; TCRdb's version includes in-frame clones alone and lacks a portion of them. This table has nearly 250,000 clones, 86% appearing once. The V gene is TRBV7-8, the J gene TRBJ1-6; no reliable D call. Sequencing was performed on peripheral blood. This clonotype was sampled from a woman older than 75 with COVID-19, enrolled during active disease. The CDR3 loop is CASSLRRPYNSPLHF. The CDR3 DNA sequence: TGTGCCAGCAGTCTAAGGAGGCCTTATAATTCACCCCTCCACTTT.